The rows below give T cell receptor beta chains drawn from one sample of a study of beta chain features in type 1 diabetes. TCRdb's table, derived via immunoSEQ multiplex PCR, lists solely in-frame clones and lacks some. The sample has approximately 260,000 clones, roughly 24% seen once. The specimen was naive CD4+ T cells from blood. Receptor source: a woman aged 30 to 39 with type 1 diabetes. CDR3s include the opening cysteine and the closing phenylalanine or tryptophan. Each record gives: V gene, clone size, J gene, D gene, CDR3 DNA, CDR3 protein. D genes are given only for firm matches. Clone size is not always given. Where it is, it says once, few, many or a class for expanded clones.

v_gene: TRBV7-9
abundance: few
j_gene: TRBJ1-4
d_gene: TRBD1
CDR3nt: TGTGCCAGCAGCTCATGGACAGGTGGAGTTGAAAAACTGTTTTTT
CDR3aa: CASSSWTGGVEKLFF

v_gene: TRBV14
abundance: few
j_gene: TRBJ2-5
d_gene: TRBD2
CDR3nt: TGTGCCAGCAGCCACGCGGGAGTCGGCGAGACCCAGTACTTC
CDR3aa: CASSHAGVGETQYF

v_gene: TRBV2
abundance: -
j_gene: TRBJ1-1
d_gene: -
CDR3nt: TGTGCCAGCGGCCTAGGCGGGGGGGGAACTGAAGCTTTCTTT
CDR3aa: CASGLGGGGTEAFF

v_gene: TRBV27
abundance: -
j_gene: TRBJ2-7
d_gene: TRBD1
CDR3nt: TGTGCCAGCAGTTTAGCAACTCATGGCGCAGGGGGCGAGCAGTACTTC
CDR3aa: CASSLATHGAGGEQYF

v_gene: TRBV18
abundance: -
j_gene: TRBJ2-7
d_gene: -
CDR3nt: TGTGCCAGCTCACCGGGGGGACTTCGCTCCTACGAGCAGTACTTC
CDR3aa: CASSPGGLRSYEQYF

v_gene: TRBV6-5
abundance: -
j_gene: TRBJ1-1
d_gene: -
CDR3nt: TGTGCCAGCTTTATGACTGAAGCTTTCTTT
CDR3aa: CASFMTEAFF

v_gene: TRBV7-2
abundance: -
j_gene: TRBJ2-3
d_gene: TRBD1
CDR3nt: TGTGCCAGCAGCATCCAGACGGGACAGGCGACACATACGCAGTATTTT
CDR3aa: CASSIQTGQATHTQYF

v_gene: TRBV5-1
abundance: -
j_gene: TRBJ2-4
d_gene: TRBD2
CDR3nt: TGCGCCAGCAGGCCGGCCGGGACTAGCGGGAACAACGTGGTCTTC
CDR3aa: CASRPAGTSGNNVVF

v_gene: TRBV9
abundance: -
j_gene: TRBJ2-5
d_gene: -
CDR3nt: TGTGCCAGCAGCGTTGTCCGGTACTATGAGGACCAAGAGACCCAGTACTTC
CDR3aa: CASSVVRYYEDQETQYF

v_gene: TRBV18
abundance: -
j_gene: TRBJ1-5
d_gene: TRBD1
CDR3nt: TGTGCCAGTACCGGGACAGACAGCAATCAGCCCCAGCATTTT
CDR3aa: CASTGTDSNQPQHF

v_gene: TRBV27
abundance: -
j_gene: TRBJ2-3
d_gene: TRBD1
CDR3nt: TGTGCCAGCAGCCCCAATCCGGGACAGGGCGCAGATACGCAGTATTTT
CDR3aa: CASSPNPGQGADTQYF

v_gene: TRBV25-1
abundance: -
j_gene: TRBJ2-7
d_gene: TRBD2
CDR3nt: TGTGCCAGCAGTGTAGCGGGAGCGTACGAGCAGTACTTC
CDR3aa: CASSVAGAYEQYF

v_gene: TRBV30
abundance: -
j_gene: TRBJ2-3
d_gene: -
CDR3nt: TGTGCCTGGCTAAGCGCGAGCAGATACACAGATACGCAGTATTTT
CDR3aa: CAWLSASRYTDTQYF

v_gene: TRBV2
abundance: few
j_gene: TRBJ1-5
d_gene: -
CDR3nt: TGTGCCAGCGGTGGCGATCAGCCCCAGCATTTT
CDR3aa: CASGGDQPQHF

v_gene: TRBV6-5
abundance: -
j_gene: TRBJ2-4
d_gene: -
CDR3nt: TGTGCCAGCAGTTACTCAGGAGGGAGAAACATTCAGTACTTC
CDR3aa: CASSYSGGRNIQYF

v_gene: TRBV9
abundance: -
j_gene: TRBJ2-7
d_gene: TRBD1
CDR3nt: TGTGCCAGCAGTACAGGGGAAGCGGAGCAGTACTTC
CDR3aa: CASSTGEAEQYF

v_gene: TRBV7-3
abundance: -
j_gene: TRBJ1-2
d_gene: TRBD1
CDR3nt: TGTGCCAGCAGTCCGACCGGGACAGGGGATGGCTACACCTTC
CDR3aa: CASSPTGTGDGYTF

v_gene: TRBV6-6
abundance: -
j_gene: TRBJ2-1
d_gene: -
CDR3nt: TGTGCCAGCAGAAGACTAGGCTATGAGCAGTTCTTC
CDR3aa: CASRRLGYEQFF

v_gene: TRBV30
abundance: -
j_gene: TRBJ2-2
d_gene: TRBD1
CDR3nt: TGTGCCTGGGGGTTAGGGGGCGACACCGGGGAGCTGTTTTTT
CDR3aa: CAWGLGGDTGELFF

v_gene: TRBV2
abundance: -
j_gene: TRBJ2-6
d_gene: -
CDR3nt: TGTGCCAGCAGGAGGGACTCTGGGGCCAACGTCCTGACTTTC
CDR3aa: CASRRDSGANVLTF

v_gene: TRBV27
abundance: -
j_gene: TRBJ2-1
d_gene: TRBD2
CDR3nt: TGTGCCAGCAGTACCTCTAGCGGCTCCTACAATGAGCAGTTCTTC
CDR3aa: CASSTSSGSYNEQFF

v_gene: TRBV30
abundance: -
j_gene: TRBJ1-1
d_gene: -
CDR3nt: TGTGCCTGGAGTGTACTAATGAACACTGAAGCTTTCTTT
CDR3aa: CAWSVLMNTEAFF

v_gene: TRBV28
abundance: few
j_gene: TRBJ1-4
d_gene: -
CDR3nt: TGTGCCAGCCAAAGCGATAAGGAAAAACTGTTTTTT
CDR3aa: CASQSDKEKLFF

v_gene: TRBV9
abundance: few
j_gene: TRBJ2-5
d_gene: -
CDR3nt: TGTGCCAGCAGCGTAGGGTTTGCGGAGACCCAGTACTTC
CDR3aa: CASSVGFAETQYF

v_gene: TRBV30
abundance: -
j_gene: TRBJ1-1
d_gene: TRBD1
CDR3nt: TGTGCCTGGAACAGGGGGGATTCTTACACTGAAGCTTTCTTT
CDR3aa: CAWNRGDSYTEAFF

v_gene: TRBV7-2
abundance: -
j_gene: TRBJ1-2
d_gene: -
CDR3nt: TGTGCCAGCAGCTTACCGGGGAACTATGGCTACACCTTC
CDR3aa: CASSLPGNYGYTF

v_gene: TRBV18
abundance: -
j_gene: TRBJ2-1
d_gene: -
CDR3nt: TGTGCCAGCTCACCACCGGAGCGGCGGAATGAGCAGTTCTTC
CDR3aa: CASSPPERRNEQFF

v_gene: TRBV29-1
abundance: -
j_gene: TRBJ1-2
d_gene: TRBD1
CDR3nt: TGCAGCGTTGCAGGGGGTTATGGCTACACCTTC
CDR3aa: CSVAGGYGYTF

v_gene: TRBV6-5
abundance: -
j_gene: TRBJ2-2
d_gene: -
CDR3nt: TGTGCCAGCGCTCAAGCAGGGCCACTCGGGGAGCTGTTTTTT
CDR3aa: CASAQAGPLGELFF

v_gene: TRBV5-1
abundance: -
j_gene: TRBJ2-1
d_gene: TRBD2
CDR3nt: TGCGCCAGCAGCCCACTAGCGGGAGGGCCCATTGAGCAGTTCTTC
CDR3aa: CASSPLAGGPIEQFF

v_gene: TRBV18
abundance: few
j_gene: TRBJ1-1
d_gene: -
CDR3nt: TGTGCCAGCTCACCGCGGGCCGTGAACACTGAAGCTTTCTTT
CDR3aa: CASSPRAVNTEAFF

v_gene: TRBV5-1
abundance: -
j_gene: TRBJ2-6
d_gene: -
CDR3nt: TGCGCCAGCATAGGGGAGGACTCTGGGGCCAACGTCCTGACTTTC
CDR3aa: CASIGEDSGANVLTF

v_gene: TRBV9
abundance: -
j_gene: TRBJ2-3
d_gene: TRBD2
CDR3nt: TGTGCCAGCAGCCCCTCGACTAGCGCAAATACGCAGTATTTT
CDR3aa: CASSPSTSANTQYF

v_gene: TRBV7-9
abundance: -
j_gene: TRBJ2-5
d_gene: TRBD2
CDR3nt: TGTGCCAGCAGCGCGCACTGGACTAGCGGTCTCCAAGAGACCCAGTACTTC
CDR3aa: CASSAHWTSGLQETQYF

v_gene: TRBV19
abundance: few
j_gene: TRBJ2-3
d_gene: -
CDR3nt: TGTGCCAGTAGTATGGGGCTTAGCTGGATCACAGATACGCAGTATTTT
CDR3aa: CASSMGLSWITDTQYF

v_gene: TRBV18
abundance: -
j_gene: TRBJ2-4
d_gene: -
CDR3nt: TGTGCCAGCTGCACAGGCTCGTCGGGCAAAAACATTCAGTACTTC
CDR3aa: CASCTGSSGKNIQYF

v_gene: TRBV5-1
abundance: few
j_gene: TRBJ2-1
d_gene: -
CDR3nt: TGCGCCAGCAGCATCGACTCTTATTACAATGAGCAGTTCTTC
CDR3aa: CASSIDSYYNEQFF

v_gene: TRBV2
abundance: -
j_gene: TRBJ2-5
d_gene: TRBD2
CDR3nt: TGTGCCAGCTACGACTTGGGAGGGAGGGGAGAGACCCAGTACTTC
CDR3aa: CASYDLGGRGETQYF

v_gene: TRBV15
abundance: -
j_gene: TRBJ2-1
d_gene: -
CDR3nt: TGTGCCACCATAAGACCGGGAGCAGCCTACAATGAGCAGTTCTTC
CDR3aa: CATIRPGAAYNEQFF